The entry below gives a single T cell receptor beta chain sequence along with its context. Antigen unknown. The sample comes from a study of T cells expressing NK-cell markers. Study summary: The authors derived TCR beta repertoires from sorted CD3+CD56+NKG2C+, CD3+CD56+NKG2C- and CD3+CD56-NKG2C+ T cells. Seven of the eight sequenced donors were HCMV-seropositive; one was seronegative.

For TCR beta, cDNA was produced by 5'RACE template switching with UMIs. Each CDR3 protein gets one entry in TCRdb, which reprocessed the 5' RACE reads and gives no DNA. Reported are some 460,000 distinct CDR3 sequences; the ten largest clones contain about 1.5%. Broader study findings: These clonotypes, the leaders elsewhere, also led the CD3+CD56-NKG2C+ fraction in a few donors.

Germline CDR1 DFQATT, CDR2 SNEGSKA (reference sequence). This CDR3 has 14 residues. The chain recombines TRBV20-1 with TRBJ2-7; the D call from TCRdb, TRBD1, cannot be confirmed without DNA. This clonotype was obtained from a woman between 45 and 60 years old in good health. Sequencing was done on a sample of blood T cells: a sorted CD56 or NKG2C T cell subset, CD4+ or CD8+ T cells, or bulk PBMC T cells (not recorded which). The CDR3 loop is CSARVTGESYEQYF.